The T cell receptor beta chain under discussion was sequenced for a study of blood T cell repertoires in COVID-19. The germline V gene encodes CDR1 MNHEY and CDR2 SMNVEV (reference sequence). Deletions cut 5 bases from V and 0 bases from J, with 8 bases between. The CDR3 has 13 residues. This clone was counted only a few times. Clones were sequenced by immunoSEQ multiplex PCR, and TCRdb holds only the in-frame ones, with some missing. The sample consists of about 74,000 clones, 70% to 90% of them appearing once. Sequenced sample: peripheral blood. This TCR was recovered from a woman of 80 years or more with active or convalescent COVID-19. The gene calls are TRBV27 and TRBJ2-7; maybe TRBD1 (5 bases). In DNA, the CDR3 is TGTGCCAGCAGTAGAGACAGCTCCTACGAGCAGTACTTC. Translation gives CASSRDSSYEQYF.